The 20 T cell receptor beta chains given below trace back to one sample, sequenced in a study of blood T cells in healthy people across ages. A second PCR, run for about 6 to 11 cycles, used a sample-barcoded 5' primer plus a J-beta primer mix. TCRdb redid the calling of the 5' RACE reads with MiXCR, one entry per CDR3 protein. There are about 780,000 distinct CDR3 sequences in the sample; around 45% occur only once, and 15% to 20% lies in the top ten. The sequenced material came from blood. The receptors originated from a man of 80 years or more in good health.

The rearrangement links TRBV20-1 to TRBJ2-1; a possible D gene is TRBD2 (6 bases). V lost 6 bases, J lost 3 bases, and 15 bases lay in between. The CDR3 is 14 residues long. CDR1 DFQATT and CDR2 SNEGSKA come from the germline V gene (reference sequence). The CDR3 here is CSAPRLVNYNEQFF. The CDR3 DNA follows: TGCAGTGCACCTCGACTAGTGAACTACAATGAGCAGTTCTTC.

The chain recombines TRBV20-1 with TRBJ2-4; D is undetermined. There are 11 residues in the CDR3. V was cut by 3 bases and J by 15 bases, with 15 bases left in between. The V gene's germline CDR1 is DFQATT and CDR2 SNEGSKA (reference sequence). The CDR3 DNA sequence: TGCAGTGCTAGTTTAGTGCGCGAGCGGTACTTC. This gives the protein CSASLVRERYF.

Ten or more counts support this clonotype. The chain recombines TRBV5-4 with TRBJ2-5; 7 bases map to TRBD1. The ends lost 4 bases at V and 1 base at J; junction bases unmatched: 7. CDR1 and CDR2 from the germline V gene are SGHNT and YYREEE (reference sequence). The CDR3 runs 15 residues. CDR3 in DNA: TGTGCCAGCAGCAACCCGGGGACAGTCCAAGAGACCCAGTACTTC. Translation: CASSNPGTVQETQYF. Complete variable domain (other parts from reference TRBV5-4 and TRBJ2-5): ETGVTQSPTHLIKTRGQQVTLRCSSQSGHNTVSWYQQALGQGPQFIFQYYREEENGRGNFPPRFSGLQFPNYSSELNVNALELDDSALYLCASSNPGTVQETQYFGPGTRLLVL.

This chain connects TRBV4-1 to TRBJ2-1; either TRBD1 or TRBD2 may supply D (5 bases each). This CDR3 spans 14 amino acids. V gave up 6 bases and J gave up 6 bases, with 15 bases separating them. Germline assignment: CDR1 MGHRA and CDR2 YSYEKL. CDR3 nucleotides: TGCGCCAGCAGACCACAGACAGCGGTCAATGAGCAGTTCTTC. This codes for CASRPQTAVNEQFF.

The table lists this clonotype with a count of one. The V call is TRBV5-1, the J call TRBJ2-2; tentatively, D is TRBD1 or TRBD2 (6 bases each). The CDR3 totals 15 residues. Trimming left V 2 bases short and J 0 bases short, with 8 bases between. Germline CDR1 and CDR2: SGHRS and YFSETQ. In DNA form, the CDR3 reads TGCGCCAGCAGCTTAGGGGGGACGAACACCGGGGAGCTGTTTTTT. It encodes CASSLGGTNTGELFF.

The chain has TRBV6-2 or TRBV6-3 and TRBJ2-4; 12 nucleotides match TRBD1. The germline V gene encodes CDR1 MNHEY and CDR2 SVGEGT. Trimming took 4 bases from V and 0 from J; bases not matched to a gene: 13. This CDR3 is 20 amino acids long. CDR3 coding DNA: TGTGCCAGCAGTTCGCGACCGGGACAGGGGGCTGATTCAGCCAAAAACATTCAGTACTTC. This translates into CASSSRPGQGADSAKNIQYF.

This chain links TRBV28 with TRBJ1-4; D is possibly TRBD1 (5 bases). Germline CDR1 MDHEN, CDR2 SYDVKM. V was pared by 5 bases and J by 10 bases, with 14 bases between. The CDR3 loop spans 13 amino acids. The CDR3 nucleotides read TGTGCCAGCAGTCTGGATGGACACGGAAAACTGTTTTTT. It is translated as CASSLDGHGKLFF. Full variable domain (missing parts from reference TRBV28 and TRBJ1-4): DVKVTQSSRYLVKRTGEKVFLECVQDMDHENMFWYRQDPGLGLRLIYFSYDVKMKEKGDIPEGYSVSREKKERFSLILESASTNQTSMYLCASSLDGHGKLFFGSGTQLSVL.

This chain links TRBV3-1 with TRBJ1-2; possible D gene TRBD1, 5 bases. CDR3 size: 17 residues. The V end was cut by 4 bases, the J end by 4 bases, with 22 bases between. Germline CDR1 is LGHDT and CDR2 is YNNKEL (reference sequence). The CDR3 DNA reads as TGTGCCAGCAGCCCGCGTTCGGGGGGGGTCCGACTCTATGGCTACACCTTC. Encoded protein: CASSPRSGGVRLYGYTF.

This chain connects TRBV29-1 to TRBJ2-4; possible D gene TRBD2, 5 bases. From germline, CDR1 is SQVTM and CDR2 ANQGSEA. The CDR3 loop spans 13 amino acids. V was trimmed by 4 bases and J by 5 bases, leaving 12 bases between them. This chain's CDR3 is CSVVEGAQNIQYF. The DNA of the CDR3 is TGCAGCGTTGTAGAGGGCGCCCAAAACATTCAGTACTTC.

V usage is TRBV14 and J usage is TRBJ1-5; 9 nucleotides agree with TRBD1. Germline CDR1 is SGHDN and CDR2 is FVKESK. With V trimmed by 3 bases and J by 1 base, 4 bases remained unmatched. The CDR3 length is 16 residues. CDR3 in DNA: TGTGCCAGCAGCCACCACAGGGGGCCGAGCAATCAGCCCCAGCATTTT. Translating it yields CASSHHRGPSNQPQHF.

V gene TRBV6-5 combines with J gene TRBJ2-7; D remains ambiguous. Per germline, CDR1 MNHEY and CDR2 SVGAGI. The V end lost 2 bases, the J end lost 2 bases, and 7 bases lay between the germline ends. CDR3 length: 13 amino acids. CDR3 protein: CASSYGVPYEQYF. CDR3 nucleotide sequence: TGTGCCAGCAGTTACGGTGTTCCCTACGAGCAGTACTTC.

This clonotype was detected only a few times. The J gene is TRBJ2-7, the V gene TRBV7-9, with 9 positions matching TRBD1. The CDR3 is 14 amino acids. Germline CDR1 and CDR2: SEHNR and FQNEAQ (reference sequence). J lost 6 bases, V lost 3 bases, and 6 bases had no gene match. The CDR3 coding sequence is TGTGCCAGCAGCTTTAGGGGACAGGGCTTCGAGCAGTACTTC. It yields the protein CASSFRGQGFEQYF.

This clonotype has just a few counts. The chain couples TRBV20-1 to TRBJ2-1, with 12 bases identical to TRBD2. Germline trimming cut 5 bases from V and 7 bases from J; bases unmatched to any gene: 9. Looked up from germline, CDR1 is DFQATT and CDR2 is SNEGSKA (reference sequence). The CDR3 covers 15 residues. The CDR3 DNA follows: TGCAGTGCTCTTCGACTAGCGGGAGTTGGGAATGAGCAGTTCTTC. This encodes CSALRLAGVGNEQFF.

V usage is TRBV7-3 and J usage is TRBJ2-1; tentatively, D is TRBD2 (7 bases). V was shortened by 0 bases and J by 6 bases, with 12 bases between the two germline ends. This CDR3 has 15 amino acids. Germline V lookup: CDR1 SGHTA, CDR2 FQGTGA. The CDR3 spells CASSLTSRGGNEQFF. Here the CDR3 DNA reads TGTGCCAGCAGCTTAACATCTAGGGGGGGCAATGAGCAGTTCTTC. Full variable domain (rest looked up from reference TRBV7-3 and TRBJ2-1): GAGVSQTPSNKVTEKGKYVELRCDPISGHTALYWYRQSLGQGPEFLIYFQGTGAADDSGLPNDRFFAVRPEGSVSTLKIQRTERGDSAVYLCASSLTSRGGNEQFFGPGTRLTVL.

This clonotype was detected only once. The V call is TRBV24-1, the J call TRBJ2-1, with 7 bases matching TRBD1. V dropped 5 bases and J dropped 7; count of bases not matched to a gene: 10. This CDR3 region has 15 residues. The V gene's germline CDR1 is KGHDR and CDR2 SFDVKD. Here the CDR3 reads CATSGQGTERNEQFF. Written as DNA, the CDR3 is TGTGCCACCAGTGGTCAAGGGACAGAGCGGAATGAGCAGTTCTTC.

As to this clonotype: A much more abundant neighbour one base away suggests this may be a read error. The chain couples TRBV12-3 or TRBV12-4 to TRBJ2-3; D gene ambiguous. The CDR3 consists of 11 residues. V was pared by 8 bases and J by 2 bases, with 5 bases between. CDR3 sequence (DNA): TGTGCCAGCGCATCCACAGATACGCAGTATTTT. It yields the protein CASASTDTQYF.

A few counts support this clonotype. The chain has TRBV12-3 or TRBV12-4 and TRBJ1-2; unclear D gene. The germline V and J ends were trimmed by 2 bases and 4 bases, with 11 bases remaining between them. This CDR3 is built from 14 residues. The CDR3 is CASSLIDQSYGYTF. DNA for the CDR3: TGTGCCAGCAGTTTAATCGACCAGAGCTATGGCTACACCTTC.

Many counts were recorded for this clonotype. V usage is TRBV9 and J usage is TRBJ2-1, with unresolved D. This CDR3 has 15 residues. Germline V CDR1 and CDR2: SGDLS, YYNGEE. Trimming removed 2 bases at V and 0 bases at J, with 9 bases between. CDR3 coding DNA: TGTGCCAGCAGCGTCATTCCTAGCTCCTACAATGAGCAGTTCTTC. This codes for CASSVIPSSYNEQFF. The entire variable domain, with the rest obtained from reference TRBV9 and TRBJ2-1, is as follows: DSGVTQTPKHLITATGQRVTLRCSPRSGDLSVYWYQQSLDQGLQFLIQYYNGEERAKGNILERFSAQQFPDLHSELNLSSLELGDSALYFCASSVIPSSYNEQFFGPGTRLTVL.

This clonotype was counted many times. The chain is built from TRBV6-8 and TRBJ2-1; the D is unclear. Trimming shortened V by 1 base and J by 8 bases, and 21 bases separated the two germline ends. This CDR3 comprises 17 residues. Looked up from germline, CDR1 is MNHGY and CDR2 is SAAAGT. CDR3 coding DNA: TGTGCCAGCAGTTACTTCGCCGGAGAGGCAAGGGCCTATGAGCAGTTCTTC. Residues: CASSYFAGEARAYEQFF.

This clonotype occurred a few times. The rearrangement joins TRBV25-1 to TRBJ2-1, with D maybe TRBD2 (6 bases). Trimming took off 3 bases at V and 8 bases at J, with 17 bases between the two ends. Germline loops: CDR1 MGHDK, CDR2 SYGVNS. CDR3 length: 15 amino acids. The CDR3 protein is CASSDPGERLHEQFF. In DNA form, the CDR3 reads TGTGCCAGCAGTGACCCGGGGGAAAGACTCCATGAGCAGTTCTTC.